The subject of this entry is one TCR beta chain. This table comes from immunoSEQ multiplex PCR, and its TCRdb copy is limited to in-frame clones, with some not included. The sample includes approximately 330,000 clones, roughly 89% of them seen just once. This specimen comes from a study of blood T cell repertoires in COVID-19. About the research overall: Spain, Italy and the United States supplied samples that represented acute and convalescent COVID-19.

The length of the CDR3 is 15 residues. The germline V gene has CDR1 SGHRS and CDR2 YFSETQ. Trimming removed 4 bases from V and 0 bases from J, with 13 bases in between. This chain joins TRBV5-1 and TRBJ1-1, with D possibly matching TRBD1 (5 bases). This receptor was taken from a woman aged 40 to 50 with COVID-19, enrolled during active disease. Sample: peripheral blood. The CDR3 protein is CASSTETELNTEAFF. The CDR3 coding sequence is TGCGCCAGCAGCACGGAGACAGAATTGAACACTGAAGCTTTCTTT.